This T cell receptor beta chain was identified during a study of cytomegalovirus exposure and HLA in healthy donors. Study results and limitations: On later analysis, the bulk of CMV-associated TCR beta chains appeared to be HLA-restricted. The availability of immune exposure information extended only to CMV serostatus.

This CDR3 is 11 amino acids long. Germline CDR1 reads SNHLY; CDR2 reads FYNNEI. Between the trimmed V and J ends, which lost 2 bases and 9 bases, there was a span of 7 bases. As to this clone: The target antigen is unknown.

PCR amplification relied on 60 Vbeta primers (plus 13 Jbeta primers). Data came from immunoSEQ multiplex PCR; TCRdb stores just in-frame clones and leaves some out. Of about 200,000 clones in the sample, roughly 90% are singletons; the top ten hold roughly 0.34%. Sequencing was performed on PBMCs. The chain joins TRBV2 to TRBJ1-1, with D possibly TRBD1 on 5 matching bases. The receptor was isolated from a woman aged 30 to 39 in good health and CMV-seronegative. The CDR3 region is CASSELGQAFF. The CDR3 nucleotides read TGTGCCAGCAGTGAATTGGGGCAAGCTTTCTTT.